This TCR beta chain came from a study of spatial heterogeneity in lung cancer. Overall study: Detected sequences consistently included more beta-chain ones than alpha-chain ones.

V lost 6 bases and J lost 2; bases outside the gene matches: 3. CDR3 size: 13 residues. Germline CDR1 is SGHTA and CDR2 is FQGNSA. A distinct unique molecular identifier was carried by each TCR cDNA molecule. TCRdb called the 5' RACE reads again in MiXCR, with one record for every CDR3 protein. The sample carries 12,000 or so distinct CDR3 sequences, about 6% recorded once. This clonotype was counted at least ten times. This sample's time point: sample taken at primary tumor resection. Researchers sequenced whole RNA taken from tumor, nontumor lung or frozen PBMC without sorting. The approximately 72 donors had untreated early-stage non-small cell lung cancer.

The clonotype originates from a male donor with early-stage non-small cell lung cancer. V and J are TRBV7-2 and TRBJ2-5; 7 nucleotides agree with TRBD1. Sequences were derived from normal lung tissue next to the tumor, sampled at surgery. The CDR3 DNA follows: TGTGCCAGCAGAAGACAGGGTCAAGAGACCCAGTACTTC. Protein sequence: CASRRQGQETQYF.